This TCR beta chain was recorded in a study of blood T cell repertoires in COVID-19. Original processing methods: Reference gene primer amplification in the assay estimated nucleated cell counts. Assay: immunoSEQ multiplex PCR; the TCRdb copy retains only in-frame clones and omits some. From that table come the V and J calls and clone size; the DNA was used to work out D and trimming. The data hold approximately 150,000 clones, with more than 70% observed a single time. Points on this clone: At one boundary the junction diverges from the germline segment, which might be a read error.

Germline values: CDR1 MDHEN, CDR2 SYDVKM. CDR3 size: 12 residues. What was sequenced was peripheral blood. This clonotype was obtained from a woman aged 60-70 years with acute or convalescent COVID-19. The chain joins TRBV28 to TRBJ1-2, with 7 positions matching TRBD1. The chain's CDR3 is CASSPGQHGHTF. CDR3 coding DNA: TGTGCCAGCAGCCCGGGACAGCATGGCCACACCTTC.